Listed below are T cell receptor beta chains from one sample, sequenced in a study of T cell repertoires in cytomegalovirus infection. Each CDR3 protein gets one entry after TCRdb re-called the reads with MiXCR. Of about 440,000 distinct CDR3 sequences in the sample, approximately 31% were seen once. The sample comprised PBMCs. These receptors all come from a human donor in good health (CMV status not recorded). Some clones in this sample may be carry-over from other donors' samples. The conserved cysteine and the conserved F or W are not part of the CDR3 here. The order of the fields is J gene, V gene, clone size, CDR3 protein. Only some rows state a clone size, as once, few, many or a class for expanded clones.

TRBJ2-3 | TRBV7-9 | . | ASSLAGAYGDTQY
TRBJ2-3 | TRBV7-6 | few | ASSLALTGTSTDTQY
TRBJ2-3 | TRBV5-1 | few | ASSLQRGSATDTQY
TRBJ1-2 | TRBV29-1 | few | SALGQGFIDGYT
TRBJ1-4 | TRBV4-1 | many | ASSYLATNEKLF
TRBJ2-5 | TRBV19 | . | ASTPTGRKETQY
TRBJ1-1 | TRBV27 | many | ASSSQGLSSVTEAF
TRBJ2-7 | TRBV7-6 | . | ASSRTGFLDEQY
TRBJ1-5 | TRBV6-2/TRBV6-3 | few | ASSYSKIWQPQH
TRBJ2-2 | TRBV7-2 | many | ASSLALYTGELF
TRBJ2-3 | TRBV4-2 | . | ASSQGSGGPTDTQY
TRBJ1-4 | TRBV28 | few | ASNQGRRNEKLF